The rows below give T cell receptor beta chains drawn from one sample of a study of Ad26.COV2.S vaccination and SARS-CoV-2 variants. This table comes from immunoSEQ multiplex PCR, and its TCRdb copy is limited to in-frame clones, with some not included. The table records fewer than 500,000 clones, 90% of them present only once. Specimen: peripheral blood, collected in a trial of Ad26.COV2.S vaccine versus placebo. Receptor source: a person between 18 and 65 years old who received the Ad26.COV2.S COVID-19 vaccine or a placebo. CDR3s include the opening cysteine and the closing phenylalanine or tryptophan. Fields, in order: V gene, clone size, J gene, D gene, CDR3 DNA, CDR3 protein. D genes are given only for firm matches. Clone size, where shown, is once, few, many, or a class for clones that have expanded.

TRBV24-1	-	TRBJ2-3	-	TGTGCCACCAGTGATAGGGGGGGGGCAGCCACAGATACGCAGTATTTT	CATSDRGGAATDTQYF
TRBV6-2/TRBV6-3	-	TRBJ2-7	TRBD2	TGTGCCAGCAGTTACTCCCGGCGGGAGGACTCCTACGAGCAGTACTTC	CASSYSRREDSYEQYF
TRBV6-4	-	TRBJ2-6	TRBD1	TGTGCCAGCAGCACAGGGGGCCCTGGGGCCAACGTCCTGACTTTC	CASSTGGPGANVLTF
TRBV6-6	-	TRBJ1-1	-	TGTGCCAGCAGTTACTTGTCTGGGAGGAACACTGAAGCTTTCTTT	CASSYLSGRNTEAFF
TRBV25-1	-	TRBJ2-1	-	TGTGCCAGCCGAACCTTTAGCATCGGTGGAAATGAGCAGTTCTTC	CASRTFSIGGNEQFF
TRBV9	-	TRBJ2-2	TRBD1	TGTGCCAGCAGCGTATCCGGGACAGGTCTCGAAAACACCGGGGAGCTGTTTTTT	CASSVSGTGLENTGELFF
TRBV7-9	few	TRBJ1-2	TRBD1	TGTGCCAGCAGCCCCCAGGGGGATGACTATGGCTACACCTTC	CASSPQGDDYGYTF
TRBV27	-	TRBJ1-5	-	TGTGCCAGCAGTTTATCCGGGCTTCAGCCCCAGCATTTT	CASSLSGLQPQHF
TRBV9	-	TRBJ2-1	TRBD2	TGTGCCAGCAGCAGGACTAGCGGGGGCTACAATGAGCAGTTCTTC	CASSRTSGGYNEQFF
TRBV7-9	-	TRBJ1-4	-	TGTGCCAGCAGATCCCAGGGCCCAGAAGGTGAAAAACTGTTTTTT	CASRSQGPEGEKLFF
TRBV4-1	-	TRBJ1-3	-	TGCGCCAGCAGCCAAGATTTCGGGGCCAGCTCTGGAAACACCATATATTTT	CASSQDFGASSGNTIYF
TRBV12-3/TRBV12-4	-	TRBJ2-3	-	TGTGCCAGCAGTTTCGTAAGGGCAGATACGCAGTATTTT	CASSFVRADTQYF
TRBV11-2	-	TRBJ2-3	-	TGTGCCAGCAGCTTGGTGTACCGGGGTAGCACAGATACGCAGTATTTT	CASSLVYRGSTDTQYF
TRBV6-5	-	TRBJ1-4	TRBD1	TGTGCCAGCAGCCCCCCCGGCAGGGGGCGGGAAAAACTGTTTTTT	CASSPPGRGREKLFF
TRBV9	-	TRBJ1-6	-	TGTGCCAGCAGCGTTTTAGAGGAAAATTCACCCCTCCACTTT	CASSVLEENSPLHF
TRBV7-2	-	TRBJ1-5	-	TGTGCCAGCAGCTTAGCTCGAACCAATCAGCCCCAGCATTTT	CASSLARTNQPQHF
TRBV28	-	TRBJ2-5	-	TGTGCCAGCAGTTTGGCGGCCGGGGGTGGGGAGACCCAGTACTTC	CASSLAAGGGETQYF
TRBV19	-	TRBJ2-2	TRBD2	TGTGCCAGTAGCATAACCAATATAGCGGGAGCGAACACCGGGGAGCTGTTTTTT	CASSITNIAGANTGELFF
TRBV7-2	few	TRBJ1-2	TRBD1	TGTGCCAGCAGCTATATACAGGGGGCCCCCTCCTATGGCTACACCTTC	CASSYIQGAPSYGYTF
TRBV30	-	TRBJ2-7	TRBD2	TGTGCCTGGGGAGCGGGAGGGTCCTACGAGCAGTACTTC	CAWGAGGSYEQYF
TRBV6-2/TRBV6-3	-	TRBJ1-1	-	TGTGCCAGCAGTTACAGTTTTGAAGCTTTCTTT	CASSYSFEAFF
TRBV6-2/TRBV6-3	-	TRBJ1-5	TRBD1	TGTGCCAGCAGTGGAGGGACAGGGGGCGGCAATCAGCCCCAGCATTTT	CASSGGTGGGNQPQHF
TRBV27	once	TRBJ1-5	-	TGTGCCAGCAGTTTATCTCCCCCGGGCAGGTATAGCAATCAGCCCCAGCATTTT	CASSLSPPGRYSNQPQHF
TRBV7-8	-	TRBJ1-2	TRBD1	TGTGCCAGCAGCTTAGATGGGACAGACCCCTATGGCTACACCTTC	CASSLDGTDPYGYTF
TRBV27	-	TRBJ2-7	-	TGTGCCAGCAGCCTTCGAGAGGGACGAAGGCACGAGCAGTACTTC	CASSLREGRRHEQYF